This section outlines one TCR beta chain sequence together with its context. As yet, its antigen is unknown. The entry originates in a study of shared clonotypes between healthy human individuals. Germline assignment: CDR1 LNHDA and CDR2 SQIVND (reference sequence). The CDR3 extends over 14 amino acids. V lost 3 bases to trimming and J lost 1 base, with 8 bases between them. The repertoire was sequenced with immunoSEQ multiplex PCR; TCRdb's copy has only in-frame clones and lacks some. The sample has some 500,000 clones; roughly 95% are singletons. Study-wide results and limits: In general, naive subsets displayed greater estimated richness than memory subsets did. Measured sharing among donors was expected to vary with sequencing depth. Generation of non-shared clonotypes was less probable than generation of clonotypes shared by all four donors.

Subsets obtained from CD4+ cells comprised CD45RA+ naive and CD45RA-negative memory cells. Material: naive CD4+ T cells sorted from blood. Specified subset: CD45RA+ positively selected. The gene calls are TRBV19 and TRBJ2-3, with a weak D call TRBD2 (5 bases). The receptor was isolated from a young woman in good health. The DNA for the CDR3 is TGTGCCAGTAGTATCGACTATCGCACAGATACGCAGTATTTT. Its translation is CASSIDYRTDTQYF.